One sample yielded the 18 T cell receptor beta chains listed below, sequenced in a study of tumor-infiltrating lymphocytes in primary liver carcinoma (dated by TCRdb to about 2017). Without any cell sorting, total RNA and DNA were extracted together from around 20-30 mg of bulk tissue using the AllPrep DNA/RNA mini kit. Instrument on record: Illumina HiSeq 2500. Starting from 500 to 600 ng total RNA, TCRbeta-specific cDNA was produced by reverse transcription with a constant-region primer and ProtoScript II reverse transcriptase. TCRbeta libraries were built with three nested multiplex PCR rounds, a slightly modified ARM-PCR procedure. The first two PCR rounds used multiplex TRBV1-TRBV30 forward primers with a Cbeta reverse primer, each for approximately 11 cycles. The public reads were quality trimmed at Q25 with fastp and then assembled into clones with MiXCR by TCRdb, keeping productive beta chains. Under each unique CDR3 protein, matching rows form one entry showing the most common genes and DNA. The sample has 35,000 to 40,000 distinct CDR3 sequences on record, roughly 75% of them singletons. The biggest ten clones account for 35% to 40% of the sample.

Sequencing used tumor-adjacent normal liver tissue. Receptors were obtained from a man aged 35-49 years with primary liver carcinoma and hepatitis B virus infection.

Note on this clonotype: The junction does not match germline at one end; this may be a read error. V and J are TRBV6-2 or TRBV6-3 and TRBJ2-7; D is uncertain. Germline CDR1 reads MNHEY; CDR2 reads SVGEGT. The CDR3 runs to 15 residues. For the CDR3, the DNA is TGTGCCGGCAGTTCACTCATGGACGTTCAGTACGAGCAATACTTC. It is translated as CAGSSLMDVQYEQYF.

Details on this clonotype: This is likely a read error, given that the CDR3 carries no conserved phenylalanine or tryptophan at its end. No DNA is shown, since the ends of the CDR3 on it are uncertain; the CDR3 is the one TCRdb lists. The genes are TRBV29-1 and TRBJ2-5; the table's TRBD1 call for D was not verified on the DNA. Inclusive of both ends, the CDR3 amounts to 15 amino acids. In germline, CDR1 is SQVTM, CDR2 ANQGSEA. The CDR3 here is CSVEADRGRAETKYS.

This clonotype occurred once. One end of the junction is discordant with germline, which a read error may explain. The rearrangement uses TRBV29-1 and TRBJ2-7; 7 bases fit TRBD1. The CDR3 totals 15 residues. CDR1 is SQVTM, CDR2 ANQGSEA, per germline. CDR3 residues: CSVEVGDSFDYGQYF. For the CDR3, the DNA is TGCAGCGTTGAAGTTGGGGACAGTTTTGACTACGGGCAGTACTTC.

A note on this clonotype: Mismatch with germline at one junction end may stem from a read error. The rearrangement joins TRBV4-1 to TRBJ2-3, with TRBD2 identical over 9 bases. The CDR3 contains 15 residues. The germline gives CDR1 MGHRA, CDR2 YSYEKL. This CDR3 reads CASSQASGITDTQYF. The CDR3 coding sequence is TGCGCCAGCAGCCAGGCTAGCGGGATCACAGATACTCAGTATTTT.

Comments on this clonotype: The CDR3 ends on some other residue instead of the conserved phenylalanine or tryptophan, so this is likely a read error. The chain combines TRBV6-6 with TRBJ1-5; unclear D gene. Germline CDR1 and CDR2: MNHNY and SVGAGI (reference sequence). The CDR3 loop spans 14 amino acids. The CDR3: CTSSYSEGWQPQHL. The CDR3 DNA reads TGTACCAGCAGTTACTCGGAGGGCTGGCAGCCCCAGCATCTT.

The chain joins TRBV9 to TRBJ1-4, with TRBD1 as a possible D gene (5 bases). CDR1 SGDLS and CDR2 YYNGEE come from the germline V gene. The CDR3 sequence is 14 residues long. V was shortened by 5 bases and J by 4 bases, with 12 bases between the two germline ends. CDR3 protein: CASSAGTVNEKLFF. The CDR3, as DNA: TGTGCCAGCAGTGCCGGGACCGTTAATGAAAAACTGTTTTTT.

The chain joins TRBV6-1 to TRBJ2-5, with D possibly matching TRBD1 (5 bases). V lost 7 bases and J 6 bases, leaving 15 bases between the germline ends. The CDR3 sequence is 13 residues long. Germline-derived CDR1 and CDR2 are MNHNS and SASEGT. As DNA, the CDR3 is TGTGCCAGCAATGTAAGGGGTGCAAAGACCCAGTACTTC. Translation gives CASNVRGAKTQYF.

In the case of this clonotype: The junction shows a germline mismatch at one end, possibly a read error. The gene calls are TRBV28 and TRBJ2-7; D might be TRBD1 (5 bases). CDR1 and CDR2 (germline): MDHEN, SYDVKM. This CDR3 contains 14 residues. As DNA, the CDR3 is TGTGCCGGCAGTTTATGGACATGGCCGAACGAGCAGTACTTC. Protein product: CAGSLWTWPNEQYF.

This clonotype showed up just a few times. This chain connects TRBV20-1 to TRBJ2-2; 8 nucleotides agree with TRBD2. Germline V gives CDR1 DFQATT, CDR2 SNEGSKA (reference sequence). The trim removed 0 bases at V and 2 bases at J, leaving 8 bases unmatched. CDR3 size: 17 residues. CDR3 amino acids: CSARDIQRELNTGELFF. CDR3 nucleotides: TGCAGTGCTAGAGATATCCAGCGGGAGCTTAACACCGGGGAGCTGTTTTTT.

As concerns this clonotype: The junction does not match germline at one end; this may be a read error. This chain joins TRBV7-9 and TRBJ2-6, with D perhaps TRBD1 or TRBD2 (5 bases each). The CDR3 runs 17 residues. CDR1 and CDR2 from the germline V gene are SEHNR and FQNEAQ (reference sequence). CDR3 in DNA: TGTGTCAGCAGCCATACCGGGACGGTTCGAGGGACCAACGTCCTAACTTTC. Translation gives CVSSHTGTVRGTNVLTF.

With respect to this clonotype: Without the conserved terminal phenylalanine or tryptophan, this CDR3 likely stems from a read error. The limits of the CDR3 on the DNA are not certain, so only TCRdb's listed CDR3 is given. The CDR3 is CASRRGKAYEQYL. The V and J genes are TRBV6-5 and TRBJ2-7; the table's D call of TRBD2 was not tested on the DNA. The germline gives CDR1 MNHEY, CDR2 SVGAGI. The CDR3 numbers 13 amino acids, ends counted.

As concerns this clonotype: Germline and junction disagree at one end, which may indicate a read error. The chain is built from TRBV7-8 and TRBJ2-1, with D possibly being TRBD2 (5 bases). Germline V gene data show CDR1 as SGHVS and CDR2 as FQNEAQ. The CDR3 totals 15 residues. The chain's CDR3 is CASSLGTPDYNEQSF. CDR3 bases: TGTGCCAGCAGCTTAGGGACTCCTGATTACAATGAGCAGTCCTTC.

A note on this clonotype: At one of its ends the junction is not consistent with the germline gene, which may arise from a read error. The rearrangement joins TRBV4-3 to TRBJ2-5; 11 bases match TRBD2. Germline values: CDR1 LGHNA, CDR2 YSLEER. The CDR3 spans 17 residues. As DNA, the CDR3 is TGCACCAGCAGCCGAGCGGCTAGCGGGAGGACTGGTGAGACCCAGTACTTC. The encoded protein is CTSSRAASGRTGETQYF.

This clonotype was counted a few times. The junction departs from germline at one end; a sequencing error may be responsible. The chain links TRBV6-2 or TRBV6-3 to TRBJ2-7, with TRBD2 identical over 7 bases. Germline V gene lookup returns CDR1 MNHEY and CDR2 SVGEGT. This CDR3 spans 15 amino acids. In DNA form, the CDR3 reads TGTACCAGCACGATTTCCGGGACGGGGGGATACGAGCAGTACTTC. This encodes CTSTISGTGGYEQYF.

This clonotype occurred a few times. At one of its ends the junction is not consistent with the germline gene, which may arise from a read error. V gene TRBV14 combines with J gene TRBJ1-3; D is ambiguous. CDR3 length: 15 residues. Germline V CDR1 and CDR2: SGHDN, FVKESK. In nucleotides, the CDR3 is TGTGCCAGCAGCCATCGCGGATCCTCTGGAGACACTATATATTTT. Translated: CASSHRGSSGDTIYF.

Notes on this clonotype: Sequence at one end of the junction differs from germline and may be a read error. This chain joins TRBV11-2 and TRBJ2-5; TRBD1 might be the D (6 bases). Germline V CDR1 and CDR2: SGHAT, FQNNGV. The CDR3 consists of 15 residues. The CDR3 DNA follows: TGTGCCAGCAGCCCCCGGTCAGCCCCAGGGGTGACCAAGTACTTC. This encodes CASSPRSAPGVTKYF.

Worth noting for this clonotype: The CDR3 does not close with the conserved phenylalanine or tryptophan, likely indicating a read error. CDR3 DNA sequence: TGTGCCAGCAGTGAAGCACTTGGATACGTCGGACACGGTGTCAAAAACATTCAGTACTCC. It encodes CASSEALGYVGHGVKNIQYS. V gene TRBV6-1 combines with J gene TRBJ2-4; D may be TRBD1 (5 bases). V lost 0 bases and J lost 3, with 24 bases in between. CDR3 length equals 20 residues. Germline CDR1 and CDR2: MNHNS and SASEGT.

This chain links TRBV29-1 with TRBJ2-1; D is undetermined. The CDR3 is made up of 14 amino acids. Germline V CDR1 and CDR2: SQVTM, ANQGSEA. Trimming stripped 6 bases from V and 3 bases from J, with 15 bases between. The DNA for the CDR3 is TGCAGCGTGGATGTCACGGGCCTCTACAATGAGCAGTTCTTC. It encodes CSVDVTGLYNEQFF.